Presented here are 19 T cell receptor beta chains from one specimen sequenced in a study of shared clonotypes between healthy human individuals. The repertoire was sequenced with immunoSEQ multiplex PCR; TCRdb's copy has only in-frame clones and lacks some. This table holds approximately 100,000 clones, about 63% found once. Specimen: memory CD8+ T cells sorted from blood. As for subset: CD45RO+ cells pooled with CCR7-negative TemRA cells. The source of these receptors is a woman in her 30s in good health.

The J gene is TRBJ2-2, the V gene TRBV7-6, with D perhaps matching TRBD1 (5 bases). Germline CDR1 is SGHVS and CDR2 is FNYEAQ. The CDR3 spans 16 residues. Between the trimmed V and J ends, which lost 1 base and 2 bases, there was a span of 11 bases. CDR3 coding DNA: TGTGCCAGCAGCTTAGTAGGGGCTGGAAACACCGGGGAGCTGTTTTTT. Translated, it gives CASSLVGAGNTGELFF.

The CDR3 loop reads CASSPREVETQYF. In DNA form, the CDR3 reads TGTGCCAGCAGTCCCAGGGAGGTGGAGACCCAGTACTTC. The rearrangement links TRBV6-1 to TRBJ2-5, with TRBD2 as a possible D gene (6 bases). The CDR3 contains 13 residues. V dropped 5 bases and J dropped 5 bases, with 12 bases sitting between them. Germline CDR1 MNHNS, CDR2 SASEGT.

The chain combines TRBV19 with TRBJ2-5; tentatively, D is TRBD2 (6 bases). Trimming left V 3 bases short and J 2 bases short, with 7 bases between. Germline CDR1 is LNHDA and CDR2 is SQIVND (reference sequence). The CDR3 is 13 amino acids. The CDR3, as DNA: TGTGCCAGTAGTATGGGACTTCAAGAGACCCAGTACTTC. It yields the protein CASSMGLQETQYF.

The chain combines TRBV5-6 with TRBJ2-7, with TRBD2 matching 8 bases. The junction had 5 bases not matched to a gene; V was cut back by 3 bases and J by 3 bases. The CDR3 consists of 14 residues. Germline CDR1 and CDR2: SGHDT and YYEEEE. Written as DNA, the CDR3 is TGTGCCAGCAGCTATTGGGGGACTAGCTACGAGCAGTACTTC. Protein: CASSYWGTSYEQYF.

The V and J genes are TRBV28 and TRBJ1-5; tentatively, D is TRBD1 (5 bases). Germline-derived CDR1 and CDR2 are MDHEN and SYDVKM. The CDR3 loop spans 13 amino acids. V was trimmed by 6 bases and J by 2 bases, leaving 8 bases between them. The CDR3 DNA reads TGTGCCAGCAGAACGGGGGGCAATCAGCCCCAGCATTTT. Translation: CASRTGGNQPQHF. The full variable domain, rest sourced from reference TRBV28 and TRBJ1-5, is DVKVTQSSRYLVKRTGEKVFLECVQDMDHENMFWYRQDPGLGLRLIYFSYDVKMKEKGDIPEGYSVSREKKERFSLILESASTNQTSMYLCASRTGGNQPQHFGDGTRLSIL.

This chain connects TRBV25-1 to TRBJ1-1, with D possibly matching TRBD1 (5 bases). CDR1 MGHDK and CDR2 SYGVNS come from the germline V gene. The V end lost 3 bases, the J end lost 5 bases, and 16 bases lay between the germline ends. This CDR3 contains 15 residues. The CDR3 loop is CASSESPGWETEAFF. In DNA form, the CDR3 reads TGTGCCAGCAGTGAGTCTCCAGGGTGGGAGACTGAAGCTTTCTTT. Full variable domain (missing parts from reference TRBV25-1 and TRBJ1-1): EADIYQTPRYLVIGTGKKITLECSQTMGHDKMYWYQQDPGMELHLIHYSYGVNSTEKGDLSSESTVSRIRTEHFPLTLESARPSHTSQYLCASSESPGWETEAFFGQGTRLTVV.

CDR3 sequence (DNA): TGTGCCACAAACCGGGACAGCACAGATACGCAGTATTTT. It specifies CATNRDSTDTQYF. This chain links TRBV10-3 with TRBJ2-3, with D perhaps given as TRBD1 or TRBD2 (5 bases each). The CDR3 spans 13 residues. Germline CDR1 is ENHRY and CDR2 is SYGVKD. V was shortened by 10 bases and J by 0 bases, with 11 bases between the two germline ends.

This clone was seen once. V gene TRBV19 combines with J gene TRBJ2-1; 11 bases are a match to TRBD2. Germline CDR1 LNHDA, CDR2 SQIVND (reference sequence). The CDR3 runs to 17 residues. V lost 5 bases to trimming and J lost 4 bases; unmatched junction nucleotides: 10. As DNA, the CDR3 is TGTGCCAGTAGTCTCCGTAGCGGGAGGGCCCAGTACAATGAGCAGTTCTTC. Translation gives CASSLRSGRAQYNEQFF.

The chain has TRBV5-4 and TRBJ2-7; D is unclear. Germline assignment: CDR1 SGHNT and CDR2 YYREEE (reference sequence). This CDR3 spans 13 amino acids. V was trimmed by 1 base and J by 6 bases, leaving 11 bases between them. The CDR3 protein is CASSLHPRGEQYF. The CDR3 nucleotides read TGTGCCAGCAGCTTGCACCCTAGAGGCGAGCAGTACTTC.

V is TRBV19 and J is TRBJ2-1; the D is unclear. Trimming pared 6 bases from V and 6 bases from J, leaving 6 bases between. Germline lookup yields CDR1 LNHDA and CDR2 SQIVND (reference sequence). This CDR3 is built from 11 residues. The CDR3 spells CASRFSNEQFF. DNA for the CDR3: TGTGCCAGTAGATTCTCCAATGAGCAGTTCTTC.

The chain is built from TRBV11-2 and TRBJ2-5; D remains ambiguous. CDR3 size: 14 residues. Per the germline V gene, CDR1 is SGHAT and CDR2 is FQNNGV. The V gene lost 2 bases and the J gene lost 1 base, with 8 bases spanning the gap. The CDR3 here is CASSLHRPQETQYF. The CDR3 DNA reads TGTGCCAGCAGCTTACATAGACCCCAAGAGACCCAGTACTTC.

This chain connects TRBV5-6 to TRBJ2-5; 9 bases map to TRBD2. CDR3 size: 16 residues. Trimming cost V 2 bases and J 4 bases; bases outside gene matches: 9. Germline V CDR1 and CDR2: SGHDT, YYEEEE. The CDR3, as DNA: TGTGCCAGCAGCTTCCTCTTTGCGGGAGGGCGAGAGACCCAGTACTTC. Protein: CASSFLFAGGRETQYF.

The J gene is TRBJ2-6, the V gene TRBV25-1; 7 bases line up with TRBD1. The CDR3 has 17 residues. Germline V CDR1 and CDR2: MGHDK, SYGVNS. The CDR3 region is CATYGGQINSGANVLTF. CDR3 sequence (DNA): TGTGCTACATATGGGGGACAGATAAACTCTGGGGCCAACGTCCTGACTTTC.

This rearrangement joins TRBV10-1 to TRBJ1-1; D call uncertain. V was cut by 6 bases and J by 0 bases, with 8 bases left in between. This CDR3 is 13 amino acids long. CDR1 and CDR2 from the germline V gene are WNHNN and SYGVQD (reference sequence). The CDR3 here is CASRDGLNTEAFF. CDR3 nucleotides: TGCGCCAGCAGGGACGGGTTGAACACTGAAGCTTTCTTT.

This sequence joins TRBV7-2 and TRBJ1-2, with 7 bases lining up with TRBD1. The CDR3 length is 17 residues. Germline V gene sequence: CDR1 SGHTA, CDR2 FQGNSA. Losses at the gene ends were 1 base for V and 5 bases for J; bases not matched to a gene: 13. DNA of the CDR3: TGTGCCAGCAGCTTAGATCAGGGGGTCGGGTCTCATTATGGCTACACCTTC. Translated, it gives CASSLDQGVGSHYGYTF.

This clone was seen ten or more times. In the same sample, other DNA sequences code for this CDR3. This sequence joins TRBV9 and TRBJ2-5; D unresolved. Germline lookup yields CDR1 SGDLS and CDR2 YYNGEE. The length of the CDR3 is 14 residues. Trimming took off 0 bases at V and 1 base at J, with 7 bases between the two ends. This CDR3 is CASSVGGTQETQYF. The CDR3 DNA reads TGTGCCAGCAGCGTAGGGGGAACCCAAGAGACCCAGTACTTC. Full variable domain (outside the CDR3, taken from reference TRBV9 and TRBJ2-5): DSGVTQTPKHLITATGQRVTLRCSPRSGDLSVYWYQQSLDQGLQFLIQYYNGEERAKGNILERFSAQQFPDLHSELNLSSLELGDSALYFCASSVGGTQETQYFGPGTRLLVL.

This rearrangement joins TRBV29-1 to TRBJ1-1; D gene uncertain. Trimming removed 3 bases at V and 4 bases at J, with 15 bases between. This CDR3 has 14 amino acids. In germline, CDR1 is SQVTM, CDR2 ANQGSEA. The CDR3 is CSVEYWGWGTEAFF. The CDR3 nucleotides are TGCAGCGTTGAGTACTGGGGTTGGGGCACTGAAGCTTTCTTT.

This CDR3 reads CASSWGRFGELFF. DNA for the CDR3: TGTGCCAGCAGTTGGGGGCGATTCGGGGAGCTGTTTTTT. The chain links TRBV27 to TRBJ2-2; a weak D match, TRBD1 (6 bases). V lost 4 bases, J lost 7 bases, and 10 bases lay in between. The CDR3 contains 13 residues. CDR1 and CDR2 from the germline V gene are MNHEY and SMNVEV (reference sequence).

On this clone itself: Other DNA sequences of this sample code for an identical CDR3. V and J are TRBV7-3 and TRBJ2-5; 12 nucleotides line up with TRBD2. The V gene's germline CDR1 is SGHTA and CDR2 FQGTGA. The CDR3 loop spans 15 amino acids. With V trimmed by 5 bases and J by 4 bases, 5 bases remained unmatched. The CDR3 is CASSTTGLAGETQYF. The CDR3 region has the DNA TGTGCCAGCAGCACGACGGGACTAGCGGGAGAGACCCAGTACTTC.